Presented here are 16 T cell receptor beta chains from one specimen sequenced in a study of graft-versus-host responses after intestinal transplantation. Repertoires were generated with immunoSEQ multiplex PCR, while TCRdb's copy carries only in-frame clones and drops some. The sample gives nearly 9,500 clones, 30% to 35% of which show up once; about 3% is in the top ten. The culture paired approximately 200,000 irradiated violet-dye-labeled stimulators with approximately 200,000 CFSE-labeled responders. The sample in question was alloreactive CD8+ T cells from a mixed lymphocyte reaction culture, obtained before transplantation. Regarding subset: CFSE-low proliferating T cells sorted from approximately six-day pre-transplant mixed lymphocyte reaction (GvH or HvG direction). These TCRs come from a human patient who was an organ donor for intestinal transplantation.

The rearrangement uses TRBV4-1 and TRBJ1-2; unclear D gene. Germline V gene lookup returns CDR1 MGHRA and CDR2 YSYEKL. CDR3 length: 21 residues. V lost 0 bases and J lost 3, with 29 bases in between. CDR3 in amino acids: CASSQDREPKRAWVVYYGYTF. The CDR3 nucleotides are TGCGCCAGCAGCCAAGATCGCGAACCGAAGCGCGCGTGGGTAGTGTACTATGGCTACACCTTC.

V gene TRBV6-1 combines with J gene TRBJ2-7; the D is unclear. From germline, CDR1 is MNHNS and CDR2 SASEGT. V shed 4 bases and J shed 1 base, with 8 bases lying between them. CDR3 length: 13 amino acids. CDR3: CASSGGPSYEQYF. In nucleotides, the CDR3 is TGTGCCAGCAGTGGAGGCCCATCCTACGAGCAGTACTTC.

This clone was detected only a few times. The V gene is TRBV13, the J gene TRBJ2-5; D is unclear. CDR3 length: 14 amino acids. Germline V gene sequence: CDR1 PRHDT, CDR2 FYEKMQ (reference sequence). V lost 4 bases to trimming and J lost 5 bases, with 14 bases between them. The CDR3 here is CASSSRQARETQYF. DNA of the CDR3: TGTGCCAGCAGCTCCCGCCAGGCGCGCGAGACCCAGTACTTC.

This clone was picked up one time. The CDR3 DNA follows: TGTGCCAGCAGTTCCCCGGGGACAGGGAGGAATGAGCAGTTCTTC. It translates to CASSSPGTGRNEQFF. The V call is TRBV27, the J call TRBJ2-1, with 9 bases aligning to TRBD1. Germline V lookup: CDR1 MNHEY, CDR2 SMNVEV (reference sequence). J lost 7 bases, V lost 4 bases, and 8 bases had no gene match. The CDR3 spans 15 residues.

This clone was counted a few times. A much larger clone is a single base away; this may be a read error. The CDR3 spells CASSLYTGNYEQYF. CDR3 coding DNA: TGTGCCAGCAGCCTTTATACAGGGAACTACGAGCAGTACTTC. The chain has TRBV11-1 and TRBJ2-5, with D perhaps matching TRBD1 (6 bases). TRBJ2-7 explains the end of the DNA better; the J call may be wrong. The CDR3 length is 14 residues. Per germline, CDR1 SGHAT and CDR2 FQDESV (reference sequence).

This clone is medium-sized in the sample. The rearrangement joins TRBV29-1 to TRBJ2-7; possibly TRBD2 for D (6 bases). CDR3 length equals 11 residues. CDR1 SQVTM and CDR2 ANQGSEA come from the germline V gene. With 6 bases removed from V and 6 bases from J, the gap between germline ends came to 12 bases. In DNA form, the CDR3 reads TGCAGCGTCGCCCGGAGGGCCGAGCAGTACTTC. Amino acids: CSVARRAEQYF.

The chain carries TRBV27 and TRBJ2-1, with TRBD2 identical over 11 bases. The J segment lost 5 bases and the V segment lost 4 bases, leaving 4 bases of the junction unmatched. The CDR3 covers 15 residues. Germline V gene lookup returns CDR1 MNHEY and CDR2 SMNVEV (reference sequence). In DNA form, the CDR3 reads TGTGCCAGCAGTTATAGCGGGAGGGCTCACAATGAGCAGTTCTTC. Its translation is CASSYSGRAHNEQFF.

This chain connects TRBV4-2 to TRBJ2-7; D not resolved. Germline loops: CDR1 LGHNA, CDR2 YNFKEQ. This CDR3 has 15 residues. Trimming pared 4 bases from V and 2 bases from J, leaving 15 bases between. The CDR3 loop is CASSLTSLGTYEQYF. In nucleotides, the CDR3 is TGTGCCAGCAGCCTGACGAGTCTAGGAACCTACGAGCAGTACTTC.

V usage is TRBV9 and J usage is TRBJ2-7; TRBD2 matches 7 bases. The CDR3 is 12 residues long. J lost 6 bases, V lost 3 bases, and 3 bases had no gene match. Germline CDR1 reads SGDLS; CDR2 reads YYNGEE. CDR3 sequence reads: CASSGTRREQYF. The CDR3 bases are TGTGCCAGCAGCGGGACTAGACGCGAGCAGTACTTC.

DNA of the CDR3: TGTGCCAGCAGCTTAAGCGGGAGTTACGAGCAGTACTTC. This translates into CASSLSGSYEQYF. The J gene is TRBJ2-7, the V gene TRBV7-3, with TRBD2 identical over 7 bases. The trim removed 1 base at V and 4 bases at J, leaving 1 base unmatched. Germline lookup yields CDR1 SGHTA and CDR2 FQGTGA. CDR3 length equals 13 residues.

This clone came up a few times. The V gene is TRBV5-4, the J gene TRBJ1-1; 7 positions agree with TRBD1. This CDR3 is 17 amino acids long. CDR1 and CDR2 (germline): SGHNT, YYREEE (reference sequence). J was trimmed by 3 bases and V by 4 bases; bases with no gene match: 15. Here the CDR3 DNA reads TGTGCCAGCAGCACCCAAAGGGGGCAGGGGGAGTACACTGAAGCTTTCTTT. This codes for CASSTQRGQGEYTEAFF.

There are a few counts of this clone. The rearrangement uses TRBV5-6 and TRBJ2-1, with D hard to call. CDR3 length equals 12 residues. Germline V lookup: CDR1 SGHDT, CDR2 YYEEEE. V gave up 4 bases and J gave up 9 bases, with 11 bases separating them. The CDR3 spells CASSLVRGEQFF. The DNA of the CDR3 is TGTGCCAGCAGCCTAGTCCGCGGTGAGCAGTTCTTC.

This chain joins TRBV29-1 and TRBJ2-1, with TRBD1 identical over 7 bases. V lost 4 bases to trimming and J lost 0 bases; unmatched junction nucleotides: 0. The CDR3 covers 13 residues. The germline V gene has CDR1 SQVTM and CDR2 ANQGSEA. CDR3 coding DNA: TGCAGCGTTGCAGGGGGCTCCTACAATGAGCAGTTCTTC. Protein product: CSVAGGSYNEQFF.

The CDR3, as DNA: TGTGCCAGCAGCCTCCCCTCCGGGACAGGGGCGGTGGACACTGAAGCTTTCTTT. This sequence encodes CASSLPSGTGAVDTEAFF. This chain uses TRBV5-4 with TRBJ1-1, with 10 positions matching TRBD1. The CDR3 length is 18 residues. V was pared by 4 bases and J by 3 bases, with 15 bases of the junction left unmatched. Germline CDR1 and CDR2: SGHNT and YYREEE (reference sequence). Filled out from reference TRBV5-4 and TRBJ1-1, the complete variable domain reads ETGVTQSPTHLIKTRGQQVTLRCSSQSGHNTVSWYQQALGQGPQFIFQYYREEENGRGNFPPRFSGLQFPNYSSELNVNALELDDSALYLCASSLPSGTGAVDTEAFFGQGTRLTVV.

This clone is judged medium-sized. This chain connects TRBV27 to TRBJ1-5; no clear D. The CDR3 has 15 residues. Trimming took off 1 base at V and 3 bases at J, with 10 bases between the two ends. Germline V CDR1 and CDR2: MNHEY, SMNVEV (reference sequence). The CDR3 loop reads CASSLYRGINQPQHF. Here the CDR3 DNA reads TGTGCCAGCAGTTTATATCGAGGGATCAATCAGCCCCAGCATTTT.

The V gene is TRBV6-5, the J gene TRBJ2-3, with D possibly TRBD1 on 5 matching bases. Germline loops: CDR1 MNHEY, CDR2 SVGAGI. Deletions cut 5 bases from V and 5 bases from J, with 8 bases between. The CDR3 is 12 amino acids. The CDR3 is CASSEDRDTQYF. The CDR3 DNA is TGTGCCAGCAGTGAAGACAGAGATACGCAGTATTTT.